This TCR beta chain appears in the sequencing data of a study of breast tumors, draining lymph nodes, adjacent tissues. TCRdb itself ran the multiplex PCR reads through MiXCR, one entry per CDR3 protein. The sample contains 200,000 or so distinct CDR3 sequences, roughly 29% of which appear only once. This clonotype was picked up many times. Breast cancer patients provided tissue from their axillary draining lymph nodes. The germline V gene has CDR1 LNHNV and CDR2 YYDKDF (reference sequence). Trimming removed 3 bases from V and 8 bases from J, with 20 bases in between. The CDR3 runs 16 residues. The source of this sequence is a female donor with breast cancer. Some clones in this sample may be carry-over from other donors' samples. The chain uses TRBV15 and TRBJ2-1, with D possibly being TRBD1 or TRBD2 (5 bases each). The specimen was axillary lymph node tissue. The DNA for the CDR3 is TGTGCCACCAGCAGGGACTCCGGGACCACCCTAGATGAGCAGTTCTTC. Translated, it gives CATSRDSGTTLDEQFF. Full variable domain (missing parts from reference TRBV15 and TRBJ2-1): DAMVIQNPRYQVTQFGKPVTLSCSQTLNHNVMYWYQQKSSQAPKLLFHYYDKDFNNEADTPDNFQSRRPNTSFCFLDIRSPGLGDTAMYLCATSRDSGTTLDEQFFGPGTRLTVL.